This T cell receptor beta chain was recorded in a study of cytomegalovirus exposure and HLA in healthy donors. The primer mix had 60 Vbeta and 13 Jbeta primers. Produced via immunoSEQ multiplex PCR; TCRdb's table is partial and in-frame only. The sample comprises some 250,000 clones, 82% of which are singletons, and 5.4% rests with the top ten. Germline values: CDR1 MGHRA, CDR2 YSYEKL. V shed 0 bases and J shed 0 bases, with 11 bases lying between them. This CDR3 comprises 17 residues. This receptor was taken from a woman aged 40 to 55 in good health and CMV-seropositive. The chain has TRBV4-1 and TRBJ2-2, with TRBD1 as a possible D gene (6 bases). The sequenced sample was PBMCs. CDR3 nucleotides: TGCGCCAGCAGCCAAGATCATGGGGGCTCGAACACCGGGGAGCTGTTTTTT. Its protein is CASSQDHGGSNTGELFF.